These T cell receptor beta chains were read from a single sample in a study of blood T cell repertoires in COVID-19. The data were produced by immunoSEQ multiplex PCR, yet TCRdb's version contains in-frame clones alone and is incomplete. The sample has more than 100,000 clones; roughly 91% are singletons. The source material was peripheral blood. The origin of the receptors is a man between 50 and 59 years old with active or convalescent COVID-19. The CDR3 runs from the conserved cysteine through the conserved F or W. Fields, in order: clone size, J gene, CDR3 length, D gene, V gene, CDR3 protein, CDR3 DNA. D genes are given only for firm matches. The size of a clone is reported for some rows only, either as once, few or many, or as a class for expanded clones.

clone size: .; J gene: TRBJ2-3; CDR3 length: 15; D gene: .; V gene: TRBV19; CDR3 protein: CASSPTSLVGMSQYF; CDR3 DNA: TGTGCCAGTAGTCCGACTAGTTTGGTTGGCATGTCGCAGTATTTT
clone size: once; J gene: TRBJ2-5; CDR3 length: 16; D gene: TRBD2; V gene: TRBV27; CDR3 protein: CASSPGLAGGYLTQYF; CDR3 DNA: TGTGCCAGCAGTCCGGGACTAGCGGGGGGGTATCTGACCCAGTACTTC
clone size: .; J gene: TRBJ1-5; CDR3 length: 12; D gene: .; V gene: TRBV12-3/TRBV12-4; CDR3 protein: CASSFWRQPQHF; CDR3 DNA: TGTGCCAGCAGTTTTTGGAGACAGCCCCAGCATTTT
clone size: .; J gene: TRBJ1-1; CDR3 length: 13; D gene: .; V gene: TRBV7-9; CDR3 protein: CASSWTENTEAFF; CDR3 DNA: TGTGCCAGCAGCTGGACAGAGAACACTGAAGCTTTCTTT
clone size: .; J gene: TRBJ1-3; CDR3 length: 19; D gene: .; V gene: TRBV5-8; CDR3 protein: CASSLENQGRIWSGNTIYF; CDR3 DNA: TGTGCCAGCAGCTTGGAAAACCAGGGGAGAATCTGGTCTGGAAACACCATATATTTT
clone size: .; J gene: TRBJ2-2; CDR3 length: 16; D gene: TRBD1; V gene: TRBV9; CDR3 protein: CASSGTDRVRTGELFF; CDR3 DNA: TGTGCCAGCAGCGGGACGGACAGGGTGCGGACCGGGGAGCTGTTTTTT
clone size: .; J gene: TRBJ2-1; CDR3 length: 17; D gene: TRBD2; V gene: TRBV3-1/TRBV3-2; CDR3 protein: CASSPWGRGRVYNEQFF; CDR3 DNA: TGTGCCAGCAGCCCCTGGGGGAGGGGACGGGTTTACAATGAGCAGTTCTTC
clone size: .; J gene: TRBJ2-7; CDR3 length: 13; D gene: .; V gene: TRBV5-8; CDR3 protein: CASSLDEYWEQYF; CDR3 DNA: TGTGCCAGCAGCTTGGATGAGTACTGGGAGCAGTACTTC
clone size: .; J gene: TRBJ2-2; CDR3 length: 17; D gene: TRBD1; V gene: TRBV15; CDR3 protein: CATTPAGTGRNTGELFF; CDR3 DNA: TGTGCCACCACGCCTGCCGGGACAGGGAGAAACACCGGGGAGCTGTTTTTT
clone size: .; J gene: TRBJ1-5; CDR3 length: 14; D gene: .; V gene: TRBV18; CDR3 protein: CASSPGQGYQPQHF; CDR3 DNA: TGTGCCAGCTCACCAGGTCAGGGTTATCAGCCCCAGCATTTT
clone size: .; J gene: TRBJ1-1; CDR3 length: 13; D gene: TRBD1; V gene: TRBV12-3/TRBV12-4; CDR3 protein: CASRGQGETEAFF; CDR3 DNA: TGTGCCAGCAGGGGACAGGGAGAAACTGAAGCTTTCTTT
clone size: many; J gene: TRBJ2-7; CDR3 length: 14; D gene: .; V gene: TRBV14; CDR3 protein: CASSPAGKPYEQYF; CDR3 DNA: TGTGCCAGCAGCCCAGCCGGGAAACCCTACGAGCAGTACTTC
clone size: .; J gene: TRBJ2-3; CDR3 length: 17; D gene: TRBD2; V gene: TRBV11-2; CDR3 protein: CASSSPRGGRTTDTQYF; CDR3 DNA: TGTGCCAGCAGCTCCCCTCGCGGCGGGAGGACCACAGATACGCAGTATTTT
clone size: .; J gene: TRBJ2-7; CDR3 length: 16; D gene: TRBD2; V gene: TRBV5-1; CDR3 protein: CASSLDSGRGIYEQYF; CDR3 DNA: TGCGCCAGCAGCTTGGATAGCGGGAGGGGGATCTACGAGCAGTACTTC
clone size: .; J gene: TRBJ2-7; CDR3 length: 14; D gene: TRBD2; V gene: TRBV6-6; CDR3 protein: CASNSAGGPHEQYF; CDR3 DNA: TGTGCCAGCAATTCGGCGGGAGGGCCTCACGAGCAGTACTTC
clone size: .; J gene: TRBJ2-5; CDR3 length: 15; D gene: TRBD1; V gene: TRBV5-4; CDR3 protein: CASGTGTGGRETQYF; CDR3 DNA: TGTGCCAGCGGCACCGGGACAGGGGGGCGGGAGACCCAGTACTTC
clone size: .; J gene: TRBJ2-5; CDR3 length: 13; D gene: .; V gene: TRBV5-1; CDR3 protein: CASSRQFQETQYF; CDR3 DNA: TGCGCCAGCAGTCGACAGTTTCAAGAGACCCAGTACTTC
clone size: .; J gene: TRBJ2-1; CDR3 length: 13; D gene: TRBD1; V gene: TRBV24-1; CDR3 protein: CATSLDRGNEQFF; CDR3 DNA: TGTGCCACCAGTCTGGACAGGGGAAATGAGCAGTTCTTC
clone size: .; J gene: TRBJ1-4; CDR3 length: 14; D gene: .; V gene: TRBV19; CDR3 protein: CASSISGYGEKLFF; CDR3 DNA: TGTGCCAGTAGTATCTCGGGGTACGGTGAAAAACTGTTTTTT
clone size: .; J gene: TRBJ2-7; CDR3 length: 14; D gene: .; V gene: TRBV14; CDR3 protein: CASSHPTRYSEQYF; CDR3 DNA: TGTGCCAGCAGCCATCCTACCCGTTATTCCGAGCAGTACTTC
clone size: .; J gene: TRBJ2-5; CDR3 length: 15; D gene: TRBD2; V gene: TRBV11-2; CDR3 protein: CASSSTGTSFETQYF; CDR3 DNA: TGTGCCAGCAGCTCCACCGGGACTAGTTTTGAGACCCAGTACTTC
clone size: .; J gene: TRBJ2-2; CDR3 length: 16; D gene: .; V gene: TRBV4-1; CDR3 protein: CASSQDQGGSTGELFF; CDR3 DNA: TGCGCCAGCAGCCAAGACCAAGGGGGATCCACCGGGGAGCTGTTTTTT
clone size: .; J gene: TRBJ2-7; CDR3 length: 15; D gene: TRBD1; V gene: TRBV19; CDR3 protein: CASSIAGQDSYEQYF; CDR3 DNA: TGTGCCAGTAGTATAGCGGGACAGGACTCCTACGAGCAGTACTTC
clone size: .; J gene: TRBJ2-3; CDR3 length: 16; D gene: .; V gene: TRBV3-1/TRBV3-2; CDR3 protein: CASSQTLWRGTDTQYF; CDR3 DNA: TGTGCCAGCAGCCAGACCCTCTGGCGGGGCACAGATACGCAGTATTTT
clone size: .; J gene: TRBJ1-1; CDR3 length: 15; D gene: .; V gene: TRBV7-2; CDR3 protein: CASSLSGRLNTEAFF; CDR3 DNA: TGTGCCAGCAGCTTATCTGGCCGACTAAACACTGAAGCTTTCTTT
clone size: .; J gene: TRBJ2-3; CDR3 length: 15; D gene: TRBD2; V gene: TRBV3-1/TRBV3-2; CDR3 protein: CASSQGGTITDTQYF; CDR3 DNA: TGTGCCAGCAGCCAAGGTGGGACTATCACAGATACGCAGTATTTT
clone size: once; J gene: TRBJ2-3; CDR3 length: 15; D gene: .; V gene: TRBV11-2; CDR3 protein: CASSLQGGFTDTQYF; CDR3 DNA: TGTGCCAGCAGCTTACAGGGGGGTTTCACAGATACGCAGTATTTT
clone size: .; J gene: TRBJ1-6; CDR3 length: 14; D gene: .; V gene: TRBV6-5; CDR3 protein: CANYLGGVNSPLHF; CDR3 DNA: TGTGCCAATTACTTGGGAGGGGTTAATTCACCCCTCCACTTT
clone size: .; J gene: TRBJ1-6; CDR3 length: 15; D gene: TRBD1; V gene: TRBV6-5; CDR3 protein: CASTPDRAGNSPLHF; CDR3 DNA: TGTGCCAGCACTCCCGACAGGGCTGGTAATTCACCCCTCCACTTT
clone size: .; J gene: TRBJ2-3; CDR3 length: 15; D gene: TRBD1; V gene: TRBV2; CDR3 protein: CASRRDRQGVDTQYF; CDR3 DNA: TGTGCCAGCCGGAGAGATCGACAGGGCGTAGATACGCAGTATTTT
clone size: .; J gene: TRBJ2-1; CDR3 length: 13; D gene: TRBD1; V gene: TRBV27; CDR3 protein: CASRDRAHNEQFF; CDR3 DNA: TGTGCCAGCCGGGACAGGGCCCACAATGAGCAGTTCTTC
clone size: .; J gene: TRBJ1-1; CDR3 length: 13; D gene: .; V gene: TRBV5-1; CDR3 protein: CASLIVGAAEAFF; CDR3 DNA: TGCGCCAGCCTCATTGTGGGAGCGGCTGAAGCTTTCTTT
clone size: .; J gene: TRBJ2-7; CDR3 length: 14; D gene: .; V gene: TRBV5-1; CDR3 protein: CASSRSTGDYEQYF; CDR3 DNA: TGCGCCAGCAGCAGGTCAACAGGAGACTACGAGCAGTACTTC
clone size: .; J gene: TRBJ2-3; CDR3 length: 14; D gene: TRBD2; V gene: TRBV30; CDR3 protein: CAWSVLSGADTQYF; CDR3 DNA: TGTGCCTGGAGTGTACTTAGCGGGGCGGATACGCAGTATTTT
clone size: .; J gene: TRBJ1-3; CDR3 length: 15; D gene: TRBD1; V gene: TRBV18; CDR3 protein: CASSQDRASGNTIYF; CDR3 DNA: TGTGCCAGCTCACAAGACAGGGCCTCTGGAAACACCATATATTTT
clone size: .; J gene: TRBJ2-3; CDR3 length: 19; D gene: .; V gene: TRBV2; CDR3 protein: CASSERDLAGTRHTDTQYF; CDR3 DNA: TGTGCCAGCAGTGAACGAGATTTGGCGGGAACAAGGCACACAGATACGCAGTATTTT
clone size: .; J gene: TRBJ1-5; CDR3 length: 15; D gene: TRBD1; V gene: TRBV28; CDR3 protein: CASSRPGQGLQPQHF; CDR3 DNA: TGTGCCAGCAGCCGCCCGGGACAGGGCTTACAACCCCAGCATTTT
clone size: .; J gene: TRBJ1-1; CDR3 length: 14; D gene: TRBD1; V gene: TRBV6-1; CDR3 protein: CASSDPGTATEAFF; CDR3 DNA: TGTGCCAGCAGTGATCCAGGGACAGCCACTGAAGCTTTCTTT
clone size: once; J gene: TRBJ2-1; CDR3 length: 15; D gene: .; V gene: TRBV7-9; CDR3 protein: CASSRTRSGYNEQFF; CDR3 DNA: TGTGCCAGCAGCCGAACTAGGTCTGGGTACAATGAGCAGTTCTTC
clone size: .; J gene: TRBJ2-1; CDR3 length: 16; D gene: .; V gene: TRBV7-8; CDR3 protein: CASRPTGLPSYNEQFF; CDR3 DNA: TGTGCCAGCAGACCAACAGGATTACCCTCCTACAATGAGCAGTTCTTC
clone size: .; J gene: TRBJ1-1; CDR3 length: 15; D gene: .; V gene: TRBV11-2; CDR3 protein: CASSSHFDGDTEAFF; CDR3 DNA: TGTGCCAGCAGCTCCCACTTCGACGGAGACACTGAAGCTTTCTTT
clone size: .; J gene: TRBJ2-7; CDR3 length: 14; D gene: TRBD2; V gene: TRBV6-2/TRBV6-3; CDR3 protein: CASTPSGMPYEQYF; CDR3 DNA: TGTGCCAGCACCCCCAGCGGGATGCCCTACGAGCAGTACTTC
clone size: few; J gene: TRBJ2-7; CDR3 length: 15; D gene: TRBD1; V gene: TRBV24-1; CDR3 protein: CATSARGTGAYEQYF; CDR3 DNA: TGTGCCACCAGTGCCAGGGGGACAGGGGCCTACGAGCAGTACTTC
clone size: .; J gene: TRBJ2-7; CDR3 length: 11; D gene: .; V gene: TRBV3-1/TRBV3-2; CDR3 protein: CASSREKEQYF; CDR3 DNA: TGTGCCAGCAGCAGAGAGAAGGAGCAGTACTTC
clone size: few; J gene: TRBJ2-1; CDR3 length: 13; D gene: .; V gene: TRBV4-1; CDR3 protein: CASSHPSSHEQFF; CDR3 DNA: TGCGCCAGCAGCCATCCCTCTAGCCATGAGCAGTTCTTC
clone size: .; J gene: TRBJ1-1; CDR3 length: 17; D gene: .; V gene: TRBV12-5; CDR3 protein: CASGRFLTDKMNTEAFF; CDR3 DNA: TGTGCTAGTGGTCGCTTTTTAACAGACAAGATGAACACTGAAGCTTTCTTT
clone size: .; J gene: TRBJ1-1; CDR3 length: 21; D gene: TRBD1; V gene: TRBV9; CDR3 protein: CASSVARMMVQGVPMNTEAFF; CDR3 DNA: TGTGCCAGCAGCGTAGCCCGGATGATGGTACAGGGGGTCCCTATGAACACTGAAGCTTTCTTT
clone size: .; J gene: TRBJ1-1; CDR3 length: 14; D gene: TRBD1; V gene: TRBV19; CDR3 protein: CASRPRGVDTEAFF; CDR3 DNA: TGTGCCAGTAGACCCAGGGGGGTTGACACTGAAGCTTTCTTT
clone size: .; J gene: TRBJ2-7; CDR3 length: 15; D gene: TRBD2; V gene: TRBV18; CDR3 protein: CASSPPGLGGYEQYF; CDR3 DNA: TGTGCCAGCTCACCACCGGGACTAGGTGGCTACGAGCAGTACTTC
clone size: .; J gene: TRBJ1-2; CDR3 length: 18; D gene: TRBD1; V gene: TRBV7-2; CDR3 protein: CASSLRGQMVGHEGGYTF; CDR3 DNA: TGTGCCAGCAGCTTAAGGGGACAGATGGTGGGGCATGAAGGGGGCTACACCTTC
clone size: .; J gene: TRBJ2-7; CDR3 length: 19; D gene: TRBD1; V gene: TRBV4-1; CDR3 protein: CASSQDSNRGNPLLYEQYF; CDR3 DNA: TGCGCCAGCAGCCAAGATAGCAACAGGGGAAACCCTCTATTGTACGAGCAGTACTTC
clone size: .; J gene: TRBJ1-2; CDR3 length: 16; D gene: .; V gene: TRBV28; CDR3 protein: CASSPGGGTMNYGYTF; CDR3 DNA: TGTGCCAGCAGTCCGGGGGGGGGCACCATGAACTATGGCTACACCTTC
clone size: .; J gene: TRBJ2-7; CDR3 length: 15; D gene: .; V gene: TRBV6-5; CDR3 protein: CASVDDRRSAYEQYF; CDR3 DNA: TGTGCCAGCGTAGATGACAGGCGATCAGCCTACGAGCAGTACTTC
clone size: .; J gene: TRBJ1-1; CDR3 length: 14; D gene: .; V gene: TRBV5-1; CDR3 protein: CASSLTQGNTEAFF; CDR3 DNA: TGCGCCAGCAGCCTAACCCAGGGGAACACTGAAGCTTTCTTT
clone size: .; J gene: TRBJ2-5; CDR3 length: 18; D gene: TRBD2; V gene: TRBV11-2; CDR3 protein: CASSLRLAGAGQKETQYF; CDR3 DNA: TGTGCCAGCAGCTTGAGACTAGCGGGAGCAGGACAAAAAGAGACCCAGTACTTC
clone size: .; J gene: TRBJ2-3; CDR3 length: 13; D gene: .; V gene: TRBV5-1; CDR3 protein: CASSIDTAGTQYF; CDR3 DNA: TGCGCCAGCAGCATAGACACGGCCGGTACGCAGTATTTT
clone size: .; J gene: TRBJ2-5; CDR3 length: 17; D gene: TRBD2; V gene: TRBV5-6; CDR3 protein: CASSLYGGGSFQETQYF; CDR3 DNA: TGTGCCAGCAGCTTGTACGGCGGGGGGTCCTTTCAAGAGACCCAGTACTTC
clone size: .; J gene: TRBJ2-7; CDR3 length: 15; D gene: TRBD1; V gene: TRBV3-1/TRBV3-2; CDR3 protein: CASSQAVTGGGEQYF; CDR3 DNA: TGTGCCAGCAGCCAAGCGGTGACAGGGGGAGGAGAGCAGTACTTC